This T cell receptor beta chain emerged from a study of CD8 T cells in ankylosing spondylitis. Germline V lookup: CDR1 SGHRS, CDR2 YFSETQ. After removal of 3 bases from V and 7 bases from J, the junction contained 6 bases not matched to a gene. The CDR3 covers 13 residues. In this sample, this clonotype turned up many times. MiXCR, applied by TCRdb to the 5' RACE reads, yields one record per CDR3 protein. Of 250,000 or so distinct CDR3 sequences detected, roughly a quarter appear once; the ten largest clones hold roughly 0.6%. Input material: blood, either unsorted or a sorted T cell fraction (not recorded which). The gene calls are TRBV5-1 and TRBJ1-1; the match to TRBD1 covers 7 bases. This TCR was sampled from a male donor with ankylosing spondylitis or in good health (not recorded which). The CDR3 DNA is TGCGCCAGCAGCTCAACAGGGGTCGGTGAAGCTTTCTTT. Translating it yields CASSSTGVGEAFF.